The 23 T cell receptor beta chains given below trace back to one sample, sequenced in a study of blood T cell repertoires in COVID-19. The repertoire was sequenced with immunoSEQ multiplex PCR; TCRdb's copy has only in-frame clones and lacks some. Among about 270,000 clones listed, about 88% were seen once. The sequenced material came from PBMCs or T cells enriched from blood (not recorded which). These TCRs come from a woman aged 45-59 years who had recovered from COVID-19.

The rearrangement links TRBV5-8 to TRBJ2-1, with 7 bases lining up with TRBD1. With 4 bases clipped from V and 3 bases from J, the junction kept 4 bases outside the gene matches. The CDR3 runs to 14 residues. Germline V gives CDR1 SGHTS, CDR2 YDEGEE. CDR3 nucleotides: TGTGCCAGCAGCGGGGACAGACTCTACAATGAGCAGTTCTTC. It is translated as CASSGDRLYNEQFF.

The chain carries TRBV27 and TRBJ1-5; TRBD1 is a possible D gene (6 bases). The CDR3 contains 14 residues. The V gene lost 3 bases and the J gene lost 6 bases, with 12 bases spanning the gap. CDR1 MNHEY and CDR2 SMNVEV come from the germline V gene (reference sequence). CDR3 loop: CASSLLQGSQPQHF. CDR3 nucleotides: TGTGCCAGCAGTTTGTTACAGGGCAGTCAGCCCCAGCATTTT.

This sequence joins TRBV28 and TRBJ1-2; weak D call: TRBD1 (5 bases). Per germline, CDR1 MDHEN and CDR2 SYDVKM. The V end lost 2 bases, the J end lost 4 bases, and 11 bases lay between the germline ends. There are 14 residues in the CDR3. The CDR3 sequence: CASSLRARVYGYTF. Written as DNA, the CDR3 is TGTGCCAGCAGTTTAAGGGCCAGGGTCTATGGCTACACCTTC.

The chain uses TRBV5-8 and TRBJ2-6, with D possibly being TRBD2 (6 bases). Germline-derived CDR1 and CDR2 are SGHTS and YDEGEE. CDR3 length: 16 amino acids. Trimming left V 4 bases short and J 2 bases short, with 13 bases between. In DNA form, the CDR3 reads TGTGCCAGCAGCAAGGGCCTAGCGACTGGGGCCAACGTCCTGACTTTC. It specifies CASSKGLATGANVLTF.

This chain connects TRBV5-1 to TRBJ2-7, with TRBD2 matching over 7 bases. The CDR3 has 16 amino acids. V was clipped by 2 bases and J by 4 bases; unmatched bases: 12. The V gene's germline CDR1 is SGHRS and CDR2 YFSETQ. The CDR3 nucleotides read TGCGCCAGCAGCTTCCCCCCGGGGGGTACGGTTTACGAGCAGTACTTC. Protein: CASSFPPGGTVYEQYF.

The V and J genes are TRBV5-1 and TRBJ1-6; tentative D call: TRBD1 (6 bases). The germline V gene has CDR1 SGHRS and CDR2 YFSETQ. CDR3 length: 18 amino acids. Trimming took off 2 bases at V and 0 bases at J, with 15 bases between the two ends. DNA of the CDR3: TGCGCCAGCAGCTTAACCGGGACACGAAGCTCCTATAATTCACCCCTCCACTTT. This codes for CASSLTGTRSSYNSPLHF.

The chain couples TRBV7-2 to TRBJ1-1, with TRBD1 matching over 12 bases. Germline-derived CDR1 and CDR2 are SGHTA and FQGNSA. The CDR3 sequence is 16 residues long. After removal of 4 bases from V and 4 bases from J, the junction contained 7 bases not matched to a gene. The CDR3 reads CASSSGTGGVGTEAFF. CDR3 DNA: TGTGCCAGCAGCTCCGGGACAGGGGGCGTGGGCACTGAAGCTTTCTTT.

The rearrangement links TRBV5-4 to TRBJ1-1; D unclear. Trimming took 4 bases from V and 8 from J, leaving 12 bases between them. From germline, CDR1 is SGHNT and CDR2 YYREEE (reference sequence). The CDR3 has 12 amino acids. CDR3: CASSRAEGEAFF. The CDR3 DNA follows: TGTGCCAGCAGCAGAGCGGAGGGAGAAGCTTTCTTT. Based on the CDR3 plus reference TRBV5-4 and TRBJ1-1, the full variable domain is ETGVTQSPTHLIKTRGQQVTLRCSSQSGHNTVSWYQQALGQGPQFIFQYYREEENGRGNFPPRFSGLQFPNYSSELNVNALELDDSALYLCASSRAEGEAFFGQGTRLTVV.

This chain joins TRBV7-9 and TRBJ1-1; D not certain. CDR3 length equals 14 residues. The germline CDR1 and CDR2 sequences are SEHNR and FQNEAQ (reference sequence). The germline V and J ends were trimmed by 3 bases and 0 bases, with 8 bases remaining between them. The CDR3 DNA reads TGTGCCAGCAGCTTCGACAATTTGAACACTGAAGCTTTCTTT. It yields the protein CASSFDNLNTEAFF.

The J gene is TRBJ2-1, the V gene TRBV5-1; 14 bases align to TRBD2. The germline gives CDR1 SGHRS, CDR2 YFSETQ. The CDR3 is made up of 19 amino acids. J lost 4 bases, V lost 4 bases, and 13 bases had no gene match. Written as DNA, the CDR3 is TGCGCCAGCAGCCATCCGGGACTAGCGGGAGCCAGGGGTTACAATGAGCAGTTCTTC. It codes for CASSHPGLAGARGYNEQFF.

This clone has only a few counts. The V and J genes are TRBV5-6 and TRBJ1-2; perhaps TRBD1 as D (6 bases). The CDR3 totals 16 residues. The germline V gene encodes CDR1 SGHDT and CDR2 YYEEEE. V was pared by 0 bases and J by 1 base, with 13 bases between. CDR3 bases: TGTGCCAGCAGCTTGGGGACAGCCAACAATAACTATGGCTACACCTTC. It yields the protein CASSLGTANNNYGYTF. The full variable domain, completed using reference TRBV5-6 and TRBJ1-2, is DAGVTQSPTHLIKTRGQQVTLRCSPKSGHDTVSWYQQALGQGPQFIFQYYEEEERQRGNFPDRFSGHQFPNYSSELNVNALLLGDSALYLCASSLGTANNNYGYTFGSGTRLTVV.

The chain uses TRBV28 and TRBJ1-5; maybe TRBD1 (5 bases). The CDR3 has 12 amino acids. Germline values: CDR1 MDHEN, CDR2 SYDVKM. The V end was cut by 6 bases, the J end by 7 bases, with 10 bases between. The DNA for the CDR3 is TGTGCCAGCAGACCTCAGGGCCAGCCCCAGCATTTT. Its translation: CASRPQGQPQHF.

The chain employs TRBV18 and TRBJ2-3; 12 nucleotides line up with TRBD2. Germline lookup yields CDR1 KGHSH and CDR2 LQKENI. The CDR3 covers 17 residues. V dropped 6 bases and J dropped 0; count of bases not matched to a gene: 7. In DNA form, the CDR3 reads TGTGCCAGCTCGCGATCCGGGACTAGCGGGAGCACAGATACGCAGTATTTT. It yields the protein CASSRSGTSGSTDTQYF. Using reference TRBV18 and TRBJ2-3 for the parts outside the CDR3, the full variable domain is NAGVMQNPRHLVRRRGQEARLRCSPMKGHSHVYWYRQLPEEGLKFMVYLQKENIIDESGMPKERFSAEFPKEGPSILRIQQVVRGDSAAYFCASSRSGTSGSTDTQYFGPGTRLTVL.

The rearrangement uses TRBV5-4 and TRBJ1-1, with no clear D. Germline values: CDR1 SGHNT, CDR2 YYREEE (reference sequence). V was trimmed by 0 bases and J by 0 bases, leaving 18 bases between them. The CDR3 extends over 18 amino acids. The CDR3 sequence is CASSLGVPGRSVNTEAFF. The CDR3 DNA follows: TGTGCCAGCAGCTTGGGGGTTCCGGGAAGATCCGTGAACACTGAAGCTTTCTTT.

The gene calls are TRBV6-5 and TRBJ1-1; 10 nucleotides agree with TRBD1. The CDR3 covers 15 residues. Germline values: CDR1 MNHEY, CDR2 SVGAGI. J lost 1 base, V lost 5 bases, and 4 bases had no gene match. The CDR3 DNA reads as TGTGCCAGCAGTCCCCGGACAGGGGGGAACACTGAAGCTTTCTTT. The encoded protein is CASSPRTGGNTEAFF.

This chain links TRBV30 with TRBJ1-1; D not certain. The germline V gene encodes CDR1 GTSNPN and CDR2 SVGIG (reference sequence). The germline V and J ends were trimmed by 2 bases and 1 base, with 8 bases remaining between them. CDR3 length equals 13 residues. This CDR3 is CAWSWGENTEAFF. The DNA for the CDR3 is TGTGCCTGGAGTTGGGGAGAGAACACTGAAGCTTTCTTT. The whole variable domain, filled in from reference TRBV30 and TRBJ1-1, reads SQTIHQWPATLVQPVGSPLSLECTVEGTSNPNLYWYRQAAGRGLQLLFYSVGIGQISSEVPQNLSASRPQDRQFILSSKKLLLSDSGFYLCAWSWGENTEAFFGQGTRLTVV.

The rearrangement uses TRBV19 and TRBJ1-6; D ambiguous. The V and J ends lost 8 bases and 10 bases respectively, with 18 bases between them. CDR3 length equals 14 residues. The germline V gene encodes CDR1 LNHDA and CDR2 SQIVND (reference sequence). The CDR3 region is CASGKGGRGSPLHF. Written as DNA, the CDR3 is TGTGCCAGTGGTAAGGGCGGGAGAGGCTCACCCCTCCACTTT.

J is TRBJ2-7 and V is TRBV10-3, with TRBD1 matching over 7 bases. The CDR3 runs 12 residues. CDR1 and CDR2 from the germline V gene are ENHRY and SYGVKD. Trimming cost V 4 bases and J 3 bases; bases outside gene matches: 0. The CDR3 DNA follows: TGTGCCATCAGTGGACAGGGCTACGAGCAGTACTTC. Encoded protein: CAISGQGYEQYF.

The chain recombines TRBV7-2 with TRBJ1-1, with 8 bases aligning to TRBD1. Germline loops: CDR1 SGHTA, CDR2 FQGNSA. V lost 5 bases, J lost 2 bases, and 10 bases stayed unmatched. The CDR3 has 16 amino acids. In DNA, the CDR3 is TGTGCCAGCAGCAGACAAGGGACAGGAGGAAACACTGAAGCTTTCTTT. It codes for CASSRQGTGGNTEAFF.

DNA for the CDR3: TGCACCAGCATTCTTACTAGCGGGGCCCATTTTTACAATGAGCAGTTCTTC. Amino acid sequence: CTSILTSGAHFYNEQFF. This sequence joins TRBV1 and TRBJ2-1; the table names TRBD2, a call not compared with the DNA. TRBV1 corresponds to a pseudogene. The CDR3 has 17 amino acids.

The gene calls are TRBV6-5 and TRBJ1-5; no reliable D call. This CDR3 comprises 14 residues. V gave up 7 bases and J gave up 0 bases, with 10 bases separating them. Germline-derived CDR1 and CDR2 are MNHEY and SVGAGI. As DNA, the CDR3 is TGTGCCAGCACCCCTACCTATAGCAATCAGCCCCAGCATTTT. Amino acids: CASTPTYSNQPQHF.

CDR3 loop: CAWSASGGSGFGYTF. CDR3 DNA sequence: TGTGCCTGGAGTGCCTCTGGAGGCTCGGGGTTTGGCTACACCTTC. The chain joins TRBV30 to TRBJ1-2; D unclear. CDR1 and CDR2 (germline): GTSNPN, SVGIG (reference sequence). This CDR3 comprises 15 residues. V lost 1 base, J lost 7 bases, and 19 bases lay in between. The whole variable domain, filled in from reference TRBV30 and TRBJ1-2, reads SQTIHQWPATLVQPVGSPLSLECTVEGTSNPNLYWYRQAAGRGLQLLFYSVGIGQISSEVPQNLSASRPQDRQFILSSKKLLLSDSGFYLCAWSASGGSGFGYTFGSGTRLTVV.

The chain employs TRBV7-8 and TRBJ1-1; D perhaps matches TRBD1 (6 bases). CDR1 and CDR2 from the germline V gene are SGHVS and FQNEAQ. The CDR3 is 12 amino acids. Trimming cost V 2 bases and J 7 bases, with 8 bases left between them. The CDR3 DNA sequence: TGTGCCAGCAGCTTAACGACAGGTGAAGCTTTCTTT. Translated: CASSLTTGEAFF.